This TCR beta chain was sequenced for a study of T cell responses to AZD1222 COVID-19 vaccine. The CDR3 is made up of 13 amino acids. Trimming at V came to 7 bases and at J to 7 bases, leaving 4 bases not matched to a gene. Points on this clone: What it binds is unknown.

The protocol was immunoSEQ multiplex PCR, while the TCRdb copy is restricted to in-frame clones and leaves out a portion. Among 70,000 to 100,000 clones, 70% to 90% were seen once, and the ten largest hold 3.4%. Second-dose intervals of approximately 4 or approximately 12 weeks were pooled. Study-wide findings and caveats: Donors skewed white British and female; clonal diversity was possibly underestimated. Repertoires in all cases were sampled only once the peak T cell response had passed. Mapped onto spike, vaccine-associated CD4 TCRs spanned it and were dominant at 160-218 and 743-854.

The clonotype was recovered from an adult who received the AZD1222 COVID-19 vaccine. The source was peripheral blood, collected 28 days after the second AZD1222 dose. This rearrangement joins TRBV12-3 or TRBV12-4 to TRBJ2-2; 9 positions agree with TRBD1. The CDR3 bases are TGTGCCAGCAACAGGGGGCTGGACGGGGAGCTGTTTTTT. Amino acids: CASNRGLDGELFF.